These 9 T cell receptor beta chains came from one sample sequenced in a study of T cells in Graves' hyperthyroidism and ophthalmopathy. What was amplified from RNA transcripts were TCR beta CDR3 regions. TCR CDR3 underwent first-round RT-PCR with the HTBI primer set. MiXCR was run by TCRdb on the multiplex PCR reads, yielding one entry per CDR3 protein. The sample has 40,000 to 60,000 distinct CDR3 sequences; roughly 50% are singletons. Sequencing was done on a sample of blood. These receptors all come from a woman aged 45-65 years with Graves' ophthalmopathy.

This clonotype was detected ten times or more. This chain connects TRBV7-3 to TRBJ1-1; TRBD1 might be the D (6 bases). Trimming cost V 5 bases and J 4 bases, with 14 bases left between them. The CDR3 consists of 14 residues. Germline CDR1 SGHTA, CDR2 FQGTGA. CDR3 sequence reads: CASSPQGGGTEAFF. CDR3 coding DNA: TGTGCCAGCAGCCCACAGGGTGGCGGCACTGAAGCTTTCTTT.

Written as DNA, the CDR3 is TGCAGTGCTCCGGGGAATTTGGGTTCAGAGACCCAGTACTTC. It encodes CSAPGNLGSETQYF. The chain combines TRBV20-1 with TRBJ2-5; D perhaps matches TRBD2 (5 bases). CDR3 size: 14 residues. Trimming took 5 bases from V and 4 from J, leaving 17 bases between them. In germline, CDR1 is DFQATT, CDR2 SNEGSKA (reference sequence).

This clonotype has a count of ten or more. The V and J genes are TRBV6-5 and TRBJ1-3; possible D gene TRBD1, 5 bases. This CDR3 has 14 amino acids. Trimming stripped 2 bases from V and 4 bases from J, with 9 bases between. Germline CDR1 is MNHEY and CDR2 is SVGAGI. This CDR3 reads CASSYAAGGNTIYF. CDR3 DNA sequence: TGTGCCAGCAGTTACGCGGCAGGGGGAAACACCATATATTTT.

V is TRBV14 and J is TRBJ2-1; D perhaps matches TRBD1 (5 bases). The germline V gene encodes CDR1 SGHDN and CDR2 FVKESK. CDR3 length equals 13 residues. Trimming cost V 4 bases and J 6 bases, with 10 bases left between them. CDR3 sequence reads: CASSLLTGNEQFF. The DNA for the CDR3 is TGTGCCAGCAGCCTGCTAACAGGCAATGAGCAGTTCTTC.

The chain couples TRBV20-1 to TRBJ2-3, with D unresolved. This CDR3 contains 15 residues. The V end lost 1 base, the J end lost 2 bases, and 13 bases lay between the germline ends. CDR1 is DFQATT, CDR2 SNEGSKA, per germline (reference sequence). Here the CDR3 DNA reads TGCAGTGCTAGAGCCCAGCGCAAACTCACAGATACGCAGTATTTT. It yields the protein CSARAQRKLTDTQYF.

This clonotype counts as medium-sized. The chain uses TRBV29-1 and TRBJ1-2; D might be TRBD1 (6 bases). V shed 8 bases and J shed 4 bases, with 14 bases lying between them. This CDR3 comprises 12 residues. Germline CDR1 is SQVTM and CDR2 is ANQGSEA. The CDR3 protein is CSLGGGGYGYTF. The CDR3 coding sequence is TGCAGCCTTGGTGGGGGCGGCTATGGCTACACCTTC.

This clonotype has ten or more counts. V is TRBV29-1 and J is TRBJ1-3; D call uncertain. This CDR3 contains 15 residues. V dropped 1 base and J dropped 2 bases, with 12 bases sitting between them. Germline CDR1 and CDR2: SQVTM and ANQGSEA. CDR3 nucleotide sequence: TGCAGCGTTGAAGGGCCCCACGGGGCTGGAAACACCATATATTTT. The encoded protein is CSVEGPHGAGNTIYF. Complete variable domain (other parts from reference TRBV29-1 and TRBJ1-3): SAVISQKPSRDICQRGTSLTIQCQVDSQVTMMFWYRQQPGQSLTLIATANQGSEATYESGFVIDKFPISRPNLTFSTLTVSNMSPEDSSIYLCSVEGPHGAGNTIYFGEGSWLTVV.

The chain uses TRBV20-1 and TRBJ2-1; D is unresolved. This CDR3 spans 12 amino acids. Trimming stripped 7 bases from V and 2 bases from J, with 9 bases between. Germline CDR1 is DFQATT and CDR2 is SNEGSKA (reference sequence). CDR3 coding DNA: TGCAGTGTTTTTGACACCTACAATGAGCAGTTCTTC. It codes for CSVFDTYNEQFF.

This clonotype was seen at least ten times. The V and J genes are TRBV19 and TRBJ2-2; 7 nucleotides match TRBD1. This CDR3 has 14 residues. From germline, CDR1 is LNHDA and CDR2 SQIVND (reference sequence). V shed 9 bases and J 6 bases; nucleotides not matched to a gene: 10. The CDR3 sequence: CASGAGQEAGELFF. CDR3 DNA: TGTGCCAGCGGTGCCGGACAGGAGGCCGGGGAGCTGTTTTTT. The complete variable domain, with remaining parts taken from reference TRBV19 and TRBJ2-2, reads DGGITQSPKYLFRKEGQNVTLSCEQNLNHDAMYWYRQDPGQGLRLIYYSQIVNDFQKGDIAEGYSVSREKKESFPLTVTSAQKNPTAFYLCASGAGQEAGELFFGEGSRLTVL.